This TCR beta chain stems from a study of beta chain features in type 1 diabetes. Whole-study results and caveats: In the patient group, naive, central memory and Treg TCRB repertoires seemed more alike than in the healthy donor group.

Sequenced material consisted of expressed TCRB transcripts (all of the isolated RNA was reverse transcribed). The repertoire was sequenced with immunoSEQ multiplex PCR; TCRdb's copy has only in-frame clones and lacks some. This sample has some 900,000 clones, with 17% found just once. Concerning this clone: Its specificity is not known.

The sample consisted of naive CD4+ T cells from blood. The clonotype was recovered from a woman between 18 and 29 years old in good health.

The CDR3, as DNA: TGTGCCAGCAGCGAGCGGGAGAAGACAGATACGCAGTATTTT. Its protein product is CASSEREKTDTQYF. V usage is TRBV28 and J usage is TRBJ2-3, with 8 bases matching TRBD2. J gave up 3 bases and V 6 bases, and 5 bases lay outside the gene matches. Per the germline V gene, CDR1 is MDHEN and CDR2 is SYDVKM. This CDR3 contains 14 residues.